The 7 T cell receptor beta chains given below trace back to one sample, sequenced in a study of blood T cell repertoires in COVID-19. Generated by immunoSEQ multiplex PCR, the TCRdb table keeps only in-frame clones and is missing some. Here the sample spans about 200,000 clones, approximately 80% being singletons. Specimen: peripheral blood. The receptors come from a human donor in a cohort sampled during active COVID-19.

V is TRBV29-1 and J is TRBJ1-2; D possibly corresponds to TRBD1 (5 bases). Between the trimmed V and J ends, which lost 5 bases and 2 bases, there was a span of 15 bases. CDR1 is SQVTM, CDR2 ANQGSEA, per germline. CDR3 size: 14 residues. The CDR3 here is CSVSSPTANYGYTF. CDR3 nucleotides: TGCAGCGTTAGTTCCCCGACAGCGAACTATGGCTACACCTTC.

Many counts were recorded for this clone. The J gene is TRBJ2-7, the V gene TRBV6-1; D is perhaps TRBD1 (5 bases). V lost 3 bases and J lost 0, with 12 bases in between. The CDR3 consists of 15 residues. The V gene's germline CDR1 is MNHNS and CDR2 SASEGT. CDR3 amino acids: CASSEWGGSSYEQYF. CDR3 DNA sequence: TGTGCCAGCAGTGAGTGGGGCGGAAGCTCCTACGAGCAGTACTTC.

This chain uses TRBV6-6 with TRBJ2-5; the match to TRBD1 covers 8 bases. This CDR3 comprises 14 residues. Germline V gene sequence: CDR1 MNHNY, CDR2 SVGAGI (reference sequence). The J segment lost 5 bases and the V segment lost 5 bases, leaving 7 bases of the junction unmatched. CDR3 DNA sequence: TGTGCCAGCAGTCCAGGACAGGGCTTGGAGACCCAGTACTTC. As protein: CASSPGQGLETQYF.

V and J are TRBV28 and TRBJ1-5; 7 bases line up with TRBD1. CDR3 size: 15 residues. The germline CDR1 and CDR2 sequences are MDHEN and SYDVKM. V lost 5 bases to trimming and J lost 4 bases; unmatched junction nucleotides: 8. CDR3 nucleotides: TGTGCCAGCAGTGCACACAGGGGAACTAATCAGCCCCAGCATTTT. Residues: CASSAHRGTNQPQHF.

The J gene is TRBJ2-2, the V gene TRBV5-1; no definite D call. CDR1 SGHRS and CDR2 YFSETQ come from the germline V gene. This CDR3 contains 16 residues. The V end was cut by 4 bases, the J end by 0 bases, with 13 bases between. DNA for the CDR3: TGCGCCAGCAGCCTGGAACCCCGCGCGAACACCGGGGAGCTGTTTTTT. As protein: CASSLEPRANTGELFF.

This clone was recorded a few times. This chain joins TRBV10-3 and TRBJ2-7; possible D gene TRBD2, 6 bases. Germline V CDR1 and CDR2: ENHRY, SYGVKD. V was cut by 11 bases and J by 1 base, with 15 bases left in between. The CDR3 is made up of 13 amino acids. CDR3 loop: CASGVRLSYEQYF. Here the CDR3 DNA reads TGTGCCTCGGGGGTCAGGCTATCCTACGAGCAGTACTTC.

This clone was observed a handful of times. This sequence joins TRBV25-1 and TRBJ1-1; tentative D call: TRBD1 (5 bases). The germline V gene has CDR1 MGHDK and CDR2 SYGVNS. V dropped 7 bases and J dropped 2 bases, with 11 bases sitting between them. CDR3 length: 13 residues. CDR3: CASITDTNTEAFF. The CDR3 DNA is TGTGCCAGCATTACGGACACCAACACTGAAGCTTTCTTT.